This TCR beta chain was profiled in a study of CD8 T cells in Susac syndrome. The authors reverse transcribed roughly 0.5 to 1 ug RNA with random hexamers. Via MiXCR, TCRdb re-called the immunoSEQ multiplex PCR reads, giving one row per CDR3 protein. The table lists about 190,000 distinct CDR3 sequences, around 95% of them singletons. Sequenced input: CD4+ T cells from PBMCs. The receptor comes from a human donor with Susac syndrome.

The CDR3 here is CASSLGVPLHYGYTF. The CDR3 nucleotides are TGTGCCAGCAGCTTGGGAGTCCCTCTCCACTATGGCTACACCTTC. This rearrangement joins TRBV5-4 to TRBJ1-2; no firm D call. CDR3 length: 15 amino acids. Per germline, CDR1 SGHNT and CDR2 YYREEE (reference sequence). V was trimmed by 0 bases and J by 3 bases, leaving 12 bases between them. Filled out from reference TRBV5-4 and TRBJ1-2, the complete variable domain reads ETGVTQSPTHLIKTRGQQVTLRCSSQSGHNTVSWYQQALGQGPQFIFQYYREEENGRGNFPPRFSGLQFPNYSSELNVNALELDDSALYLCASSLGVPLHYGYTFGSGTRLTVV.